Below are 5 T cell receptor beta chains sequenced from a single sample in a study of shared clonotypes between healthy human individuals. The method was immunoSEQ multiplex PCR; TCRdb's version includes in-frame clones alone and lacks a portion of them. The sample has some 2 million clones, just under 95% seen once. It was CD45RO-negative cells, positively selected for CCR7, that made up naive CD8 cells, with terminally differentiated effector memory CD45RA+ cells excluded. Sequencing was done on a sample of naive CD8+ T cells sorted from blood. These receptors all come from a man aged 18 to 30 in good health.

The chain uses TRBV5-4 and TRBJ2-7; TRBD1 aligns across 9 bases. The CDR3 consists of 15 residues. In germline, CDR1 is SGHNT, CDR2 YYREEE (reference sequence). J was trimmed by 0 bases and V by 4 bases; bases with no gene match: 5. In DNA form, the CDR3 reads TGTGCCAGCAGCGGCTACAGGGGGCTCTCCTACGAGCAGTACTTC. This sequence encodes CASSGYRGLSYEQYF.

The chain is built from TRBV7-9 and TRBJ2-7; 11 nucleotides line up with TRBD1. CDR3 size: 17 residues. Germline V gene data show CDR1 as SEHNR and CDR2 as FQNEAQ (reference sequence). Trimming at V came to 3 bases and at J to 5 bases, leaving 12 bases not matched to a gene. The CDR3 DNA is TGTGCCAGCAGCTTGCTGACTGGACAGGGGGCGCAGGACGAGCAGTACTTC. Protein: CASSLLTGQGAQDEQYF.

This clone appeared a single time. CDR3 DNA sequence: TGTGCCAGCAGTTTAGCCCCCTCGACAGAAACAGATACGCAGTATTTT. As protein: CASSLAPSTETDTQYF. The chain uses TRBV27 and TRBJ2-3, with D tentatively TRBD1 (5 bases). Germline CDR1 and CDR2: MNHEY and SMNVEV (reference sequence). The CDR3 extends over 16 amino acids. Trimming pared 2 bases from V and 3 bases from J, leaving 15 bases between.

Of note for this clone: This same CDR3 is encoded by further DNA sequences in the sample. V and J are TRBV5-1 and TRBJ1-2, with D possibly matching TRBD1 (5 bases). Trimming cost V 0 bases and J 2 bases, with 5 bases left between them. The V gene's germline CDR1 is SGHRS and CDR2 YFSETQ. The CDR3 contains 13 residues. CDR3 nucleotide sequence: TGCGCCAGCAGCTTGGGACAGAACTATGGCTACACCTTC. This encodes CASSLGQNYGYTF.

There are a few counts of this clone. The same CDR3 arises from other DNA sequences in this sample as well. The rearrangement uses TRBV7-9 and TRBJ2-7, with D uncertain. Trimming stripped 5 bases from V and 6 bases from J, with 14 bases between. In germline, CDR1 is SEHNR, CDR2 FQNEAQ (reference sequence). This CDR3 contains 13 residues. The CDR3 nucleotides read TGTGCCAGCAGCCCGAATCTAGGTGGCGAGCAGTACTTC. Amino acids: CASSPNLGGEQYF.